These T cell receptor beta chains were read from a single sample in a study of blood T cell repertoires in COVID-19. The method was immunoSEQ multiplex PCR; TCRdb's version includes in-frame clones alone and lacks a portion of them. Among around 270,000 clones, around 89% were seen once, and the ten largest hold about 4.6%. The sample comprised peripheral blood. Receptors were obtained from a middle-aged man with acute or convalescent COVID-19. Each CDR3 is given with its conserved first and last residue. D genes are given only for firm matches. Where a row states a size, it is once, few, many or the class of an expanded clone; other rows omit it.

J,D,V,size,DNA,CDR3
TRBJ1-2,-,TRBV27,-,TGTGCCAGCAGTTTATCCCCCCCCGGAGGGACCGGCTACACCTTC,CASSLSPPGGTGYTF
TRBJ2-3,-,TRBV9,-,TGTGCCAGCAGTCCCCTTTTTGGGGGGGGGCCAGAAGATACGCAGTATTTT,CASSPLFGGGPEDTQYF
TRBJ2-7,-,TRBV30,-,TGTGCCTGGACCGCTCTCCGAGTGGGCCGGCTGTACTTC,CAWTALRVGRLYF
TRBJ1-1,TRBD1,TRBV19,-,TGTGCCAGTCAGGACAGGGAGGACACTGAAGCTTTCTTT,CASQDREDTEAFF
TRBJ1-6,-,TRBV27,few,TGTGCCAGCAGTTTACTTAGTTCACCCCTCCACTTT,CASSLLSSPLHF
TRBJ1-3,-,TRBV20-1,-,TGCAGTGCCCTAGACGGAAACACCATATATTTT,CSALDGNTIYF
TRBJ1-1,-,TRBV2,few,TGTGCCAGCAGTGATAGGGACACACCGGCGAACACTGAAGCTTTCTTT,CASSDRDTPANTEAFF
TRBJ1-6,-,TRBV7-7,-,TGTGCCAGCAGCTTGAGGAGCTCCTATAATTCACCCCTCCACTTT,CASSLRSSYNSPLHF
TRBJ2-1,TRBD2,TRBV10-3,-,TGTGCCATCAGTGAGTCGGTAGCGGGGTGGGAGCAGTTCTTC,CAISESVAGWEQFF
TRBJ2-7,TRBD2,TRBV12-5,few,TGTGCTAGTGGTTTTGAAAGCGGGGGTTTTTTGAGGGAGCAGTACTTC,CASGFESGGFLREQYF